This T cell receptor beta chain emerged from a study of spatial heterogeneity in lung cancer. Study results and caveats: Tumors with more nonsynonymous mutations had more expanded intratumoral alpha and beta TCRs.

MiXCR, applied by TCRdb to the 5' RACE reads, yields one record per CDR3 protein. The table lists 7,000 to 9,500 distinct CDR3 sequences, around 8% of them singletons. This clonotype was observed at least ten times. The antigen remains unidentified. Described time point: sample taken at primary tumor resection. Specimen: lung tumor tissue, collected at surgery. The source of this sequence is a male donor with early-stage non-small cell lung cancer.

The CDR3 spells CASSIGAAPSTDTQYF. Here the CDR3 DNA reads TGTGCCAGTAGTATTGGTGCCGCACCTAGCACAGATACGCAGTATTTT. This chain joins TRBV19 and TRBJ2-3, with D unclear. The germline V gene encodes CDR1 LNHDA and CDR2 SQIVND (reference sequence). The V and J ends lost 3 bases and 0 bases respectively, with 13 bases between them. The CDR3 extends over 16 amino acids.